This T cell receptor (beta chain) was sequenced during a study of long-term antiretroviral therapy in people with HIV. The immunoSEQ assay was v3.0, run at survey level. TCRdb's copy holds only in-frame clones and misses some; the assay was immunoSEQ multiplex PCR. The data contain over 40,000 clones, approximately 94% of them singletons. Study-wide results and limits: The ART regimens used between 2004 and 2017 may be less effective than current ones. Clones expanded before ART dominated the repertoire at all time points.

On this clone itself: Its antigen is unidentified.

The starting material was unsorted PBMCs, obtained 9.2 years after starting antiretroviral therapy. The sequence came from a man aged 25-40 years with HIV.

In DNA, the CDR3 is TGTGCCAGCAGCGTGGGGTGGGTAGCGGGGCGGACAGAGACCCAGTACTTC. It encodes CASSVGWVAGRTETQYF. The chain is built from TRBV9 and TRBJ2-5; 8 nucleotides match TRBD2. The CDR3 consists of 17 residues. Germline V gene sequence: CDR1 SGDLS, CDR2 YYNGEE. Trimming removed 2 bases from V and 4 bases from J; junction bases left unmatched: 13.